Presented here are 3 T cell receptor beta chains from one specimen sequenced in a study of T cell changes during pregnancy in multiple sclerosis. Sequencing was performed with immunoSEQ multiplex PCR; in TCRdb, only in-frame clones are kept and a portion is missing. The sample contains 40,000 to 50,000 clones, around 93% of which appear only once. The sequenced sample was CD8+ T cells from peripheral blood mononuclear cells, obtained in the third trimester of pregnancy. Every receptor here comes from a female donor with multiple sclerosis, enrolled in a pregnancy study.

V is TRBV7-8 and J is TRBJ1-1; D not resolved. The CDR3 covers 15 residues. Per the germline V gene, CDR1 is SGHVS and CDR2 is FQNEAQ. Trimming removed 1 base at V and 3 bases at J, with 12 bases between. The CDR3 sequence: CASSLDSALYTEAFF. CDR3 DNA sequence: TGTGCCAGCAGCTTAGACTCAGCGTTATACACTGAAGCTTTCTTT.

J is TRBJ1-1 and V is TRBV6-6, with D perhaps TRBD1 (6 bases). Germline CDR1 MNHNY, CDR2 SVGAGI (reference sequence). CDR3 length equals 16 residues. V was trimmed by 0 bases and J by 1 base, leaving 12 bases between them. CDR3 in DNA: TGTGCCAGCAGTTACTCCCGGACAGAGGCGAACACTGAAGCTTTCTTT. Translating gives CASSYSRTEANTEAFF.

The rearrangement links TRBV29-1 to TRBJ2-2; 9 positions agree with TRBD2. The CDR3 is 12 amino acids. V gave up 6 bases and J gave up 7 bases; unmatched junction bases: 3. In germline, CDR1 is SQVTM, CDR2 ANQGSEA. In DNA form, the CDR3 reads TGCAGCGTGGCAGCGGGAGGCGGGGAGCTGTTTTTT. Translated, it gives CSVAAGGGELFF.